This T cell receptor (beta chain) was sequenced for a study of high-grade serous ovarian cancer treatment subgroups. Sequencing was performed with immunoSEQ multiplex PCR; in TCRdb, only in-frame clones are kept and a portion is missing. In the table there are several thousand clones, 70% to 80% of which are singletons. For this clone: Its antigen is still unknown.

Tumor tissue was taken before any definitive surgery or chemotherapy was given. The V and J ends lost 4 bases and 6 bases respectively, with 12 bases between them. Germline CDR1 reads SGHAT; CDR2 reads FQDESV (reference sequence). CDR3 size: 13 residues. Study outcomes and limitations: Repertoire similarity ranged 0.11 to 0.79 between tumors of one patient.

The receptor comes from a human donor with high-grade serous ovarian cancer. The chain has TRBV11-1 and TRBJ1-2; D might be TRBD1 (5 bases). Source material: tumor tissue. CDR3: CASSSTGGDGYTF. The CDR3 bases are TGTGCCAGCAGCTCCACCGGGGGGGATGGCTACACCTTC.